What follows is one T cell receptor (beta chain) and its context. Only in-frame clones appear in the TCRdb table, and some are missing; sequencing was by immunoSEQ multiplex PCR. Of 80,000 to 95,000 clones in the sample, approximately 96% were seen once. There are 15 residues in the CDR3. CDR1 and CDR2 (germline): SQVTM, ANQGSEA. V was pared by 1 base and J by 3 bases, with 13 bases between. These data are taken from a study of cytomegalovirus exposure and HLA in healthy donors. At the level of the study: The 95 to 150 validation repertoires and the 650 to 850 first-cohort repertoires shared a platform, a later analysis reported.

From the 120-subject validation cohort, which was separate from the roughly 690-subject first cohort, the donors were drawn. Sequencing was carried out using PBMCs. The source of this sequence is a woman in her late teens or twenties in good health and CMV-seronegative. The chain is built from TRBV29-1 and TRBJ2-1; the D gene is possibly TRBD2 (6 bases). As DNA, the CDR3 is TGCAGCGTTGAAGGGGTTAGCGGAGGCTACAATGAGCAGTTCTTC. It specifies CSVEGVSGGYNEQFF.